Below, 3 T cell receptor beta chains from the same sample are listed, as sequenced in a study of OX40 agonist ivuxolimab in advanced cancers. The method was immunoSEQ multiplex PCR; TCRdb's version includes in-frame clones alone and lacks a portion of them. The sample carries approximately 100,000 clones, less than 95% recorded once. The sample here was CD4+ or CD8+ T cells sorted from blood, taken in a trial of the OX40 agonist ivuxolimab. These TCRs come from an adult with an advanced solid tumor such as melanoma, head and neck, liver or kidney cancer.

The rearrangement joins TRBV27 to TRBJ2-5, with 7 bases identical to TRBD1. Germline assignment: CDR1 MNHEY and CDR2 SMNVEV (reference sequence). The V segment lost 4 bases and the J segment 5 bases; nucleotides outside the gene matches: 7. The CDR3 consists of 14 residues. The CDR3 region has the DNA TGTGCCAGCAGTTCTGACAGGGTTGCCGAGACCCAGTACTTC. This codes for CASSSDRVAETQYF.

The gene calls are TRBV4-2 and TRBJ2-3, with 7 bases fitting TRBD2. CDR1 LGHNA and CDR2 YNFKEQ come from the germline V gene. The ends lost 0 bases at V and 0 bases at J; junction bases unmatched: 3. This CDR3 is 16 amino acids long. DNA of the CDR3: TGTGCCAGCAGCCAAGAAGCGGGGCTAAGCACAGATACGCAGTATTTT. Translating it yields CASSQEAGLSTDTQYF.

The J gene is TRBJ2-2, the V gene TRBV27, with unresolved D. Germline CDR1 is MNHEY and CDR2 is SMNVEV (reference sequence). The CDR3 is made up of 13 amino acids. The V end lost 5 bases, the J end lost 5 bases, and 9 bases lay between the germline ends. The CDR3 region is CASSPLNTGELFF. CDR3 DNA sequence: TGTGCCAGCAGTCCATTGAATACCGGGGAGCTGTTTTTT.